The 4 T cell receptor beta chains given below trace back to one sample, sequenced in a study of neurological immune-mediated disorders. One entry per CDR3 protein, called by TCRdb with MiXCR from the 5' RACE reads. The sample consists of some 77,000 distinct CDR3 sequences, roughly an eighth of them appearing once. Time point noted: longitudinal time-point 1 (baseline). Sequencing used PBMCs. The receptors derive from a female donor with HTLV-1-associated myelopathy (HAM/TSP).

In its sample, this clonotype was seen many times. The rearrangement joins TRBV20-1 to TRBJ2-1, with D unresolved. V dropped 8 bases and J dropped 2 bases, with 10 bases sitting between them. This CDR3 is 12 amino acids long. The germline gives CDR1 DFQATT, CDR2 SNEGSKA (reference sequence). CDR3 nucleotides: TGCAGTCGCCCTGGTCCCTACAATGAGCAGTTCTTC. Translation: CSRPGPYNEQFF.

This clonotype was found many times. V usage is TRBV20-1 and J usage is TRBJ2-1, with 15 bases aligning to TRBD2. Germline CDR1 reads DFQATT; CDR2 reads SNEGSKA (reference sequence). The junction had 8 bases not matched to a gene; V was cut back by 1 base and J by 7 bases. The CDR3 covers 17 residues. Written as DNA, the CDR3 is TGCAGTGCTAGAGCTACGGGACTAGCGGGGGGCGTAAATGAGCAGTTCTTC. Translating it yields CSARATGLAGGVNEQFF.

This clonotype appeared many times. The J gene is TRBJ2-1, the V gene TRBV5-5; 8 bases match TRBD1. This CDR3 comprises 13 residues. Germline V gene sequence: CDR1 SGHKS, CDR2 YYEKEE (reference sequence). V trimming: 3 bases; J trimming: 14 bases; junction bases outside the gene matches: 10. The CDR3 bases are TGTGCCAGCAGCTCGTTACCGGGACAGGAGGAGTTCTTC. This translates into CASSSLPGQEEFF. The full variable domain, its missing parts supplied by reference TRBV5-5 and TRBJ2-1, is DAGVTQSPTHLIKTRGQQVTLRCSPISGHKSVSWYQQVLGQGPQFIFQYYEKEERGRGNFPDRFSARQFPNYSSELNVNALLLGDSALYLCASSSLPGQEEFFGPGTRLTVL.

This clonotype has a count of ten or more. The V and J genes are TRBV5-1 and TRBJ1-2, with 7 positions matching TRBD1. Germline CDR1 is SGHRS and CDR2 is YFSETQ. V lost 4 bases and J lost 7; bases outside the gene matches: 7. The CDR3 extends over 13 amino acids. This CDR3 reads CASSPQGLGGYTF. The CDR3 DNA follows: TGCGCCAGCAGCCCACAGGGGTTGGGTGGCTACACCTTC. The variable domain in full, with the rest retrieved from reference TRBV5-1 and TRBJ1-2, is KAGVTQTPRYLIKTRGQQVTLSCSPISGHRSVSWYQQTPGQGLQFLFEYFSETQRNKGNFPGRFSGRQFSNSRSEMNVSTLELGDSALYLCASSPQGLGGYTFGSGTRLTVV.